This TCR beta chain was documented in a study of T cell repertoires in cytomegalovirus infection. Study-wide background: Recently identified HLA-C-restricted CMV epitopes were used, and well-studied HLA-B-restricted CMV epitopes were used as well. Both a matching HLA type and CMV infection were indicated by public TCR beta signatures.

The CDR3 extends over 13 amino acids. With 7 bases clipped from V and 7 bases from J, the junction kept 9 bases outside the gene matches. From germline, CDR1 is MNHEY and CDR2 SMNVEV (reference sequence). In the case of this clonotype: Its antigen remains unknown.

Findings and caveats of the study: Ex vivo responses were dominated by HLA-C-restricted CMV-specific TCR beta clonotypes. Frequencies of public TCR beta families were cumulated, and this identified carriers of CMV plus the relevant HLA.

TCRdb processed the reads anew with MiXCR; each CDR3 protein has one entry. The sample comprises under 850,000 distinct CDR3 sequences, 30% to 40% of which are singletons, and 15% to 20% rests with the top ten. The origin of this receptor is a human donor in good health (CMV status not recorded). Some clones in this sample may be carry-over from other donors' samples. The genes are TRBV27 and TRBJ1-2, with 7 bases matching TRBD1. This specimen was cultured PBMCs, taken from culture after CMV antigen stimulation. DNA of the CDR3: TGTGCCAGCACGTCGACAGGGCGGGGTGGCTACACCTTC. Its protein is CASTSTGRGGYTF.